The rows below give T cell receptor beta chains drawn from one sample of a study of blood T cell repertoires in COVID-19. Data came from immunoSEQ multiplex PCR; TCRdb stores just in-frame clones and leaves some out. Of 200,000 to 250,000 clones in the sample, about 86% were seen once. The sample comprised peripheral blood. These receptors all stem from a woman in her 30s who had recovered from COVID-19. The CDR3 runs from the conserved cysteine through the conserved F or W. Fields, in order: CDR3 length, D gene, clone size, V gene, J gene, CDR3 DNA, CDR3 protein. D genes are given only for firm matches. A clone size is listed for some rows: how often the clone was seen (once, few, many), or a class if it is expanded.

length: 16
D: NA
size: NA
V: TRBV18
J: TRBJ1-1
DNA: TGTGCCAGCTCACCACCCTCAAGTGCCCATAACGGTGAAGCTTTCTTT
CDR3: CASSPPSSAHNGEAFF

length: 13
D: NA
size: NA
V: TRBV27
J: TRBJ2-7
DNA: TGTGCCAGCAGTCCTCGCGGTAGTTACGAGCAGTACTTC
CDR3: CASSPRGSYEQYF

length: 13
D: NA
size: NA
V: TRBV7-2
J: TRBJ2-4
DNA: TGTGCCAGCAGCTCCCTAGATTCAAACATTCAGTACTTC
CDR3: CASSSLDSNIQYF

length: 11
D: NA
size: NA
V: TRBV20-1
J: TRBJ2-7
DNA: TGCAGTGCTCGAGGAGGGGGCGAGCAGTACTTC
CDR3: CSARGGGEQYF

length: 14
D: NA
size: NA
V: TRBV30
J: TRBJ2-7
DNA: TGTGCCTGGAACCGCCCGGGACTGGCCTACGAGCAGTACTTC
CDR3: CAWNRPGLAYEQYF

length: 16
D: TRBD1
size: NA
V: TRBV7-9
J: TRBJ1-1
DNA: TGTGCCAGCAGCCCTCACAGGGGGCAAGGATACACTGAAGCTTTCTTT
CDR3: CASSPHRGQGYTEAFF

length: 15
D: NA
size: few
V: TRBV6-5
J: TRBJ1-5
DNA: TGTGCCAGCAGGGAGGACAGTTATAGCAATCAGCCCCAGCATTTT
CDR3: CASREDSYSNQPQHF

length: 12
D: NA
size: NA
V: TRBV27
J: TRBJ1-5
DNA: TGTGCCAGCAGTTTCGTCGGTCAGCCCCAGCATTTT
CDR3: CASSFVGQPQHF

length: 14
D: NA
size: NA
V: TRBV27
J: TRBJ2-1
DNA: TGTGCCAGCAGTACCCAAAAGCGAGTTAATGAGCAGTTCTTC
CDR3: CASSTQKRVNEQFF

length: 12
D: TRBD1
size: NA
V: TRBV12-3/TRBV12-4
J: TRBJ1-3
DNA: TGTGCTACGGGACAGGGTGGAAACACCATATATTTT
CDR3: CATGQGGNTIYF

length: 15
D: NA
size: once
V: TRBV5-1
J: TRBJ2-7
DNA: TGCGCCAGCAGCTTAGGGGCAGGGCTCTCTCTCGAGCAGTACTTC
CDR3: CASSLGAGLSLEQYF

length: 14
D: NA
size: NA
V: TRBV2
J: TRBJ1-5
DNA: TGTGCCAGCAGAGAACGGGGACTGGAGCAGCCCCAGCATTTT
CDR3: CASRERGLEQPQHF

length: 15
D: NA
size: NA
V: TRBV7-9
J: TRBJ2-2
DNA: TGTGCCAGCAGCTTAGGCAGGGCGGGAACCGGGGAGCTGTTTTTT
CDR3: CASSLGRAGTGELFF

length: 14
D: NA
size: NA
V: TRBV7-2
J: TRBJ2-3
DNA: TGTGCCAGCAGCTTCGGCGGGAGCACAGATACGCAGTATTTT
CDR3: CASSFGGSTDTQYF

length: 11
D: NA
size: few
V: TRBV28
J: TRBJ1-1
DNA: TGTGCCAGTACAATGAACACTGAAGCTTTCTTT
CDR3: CASTMNTEAFF